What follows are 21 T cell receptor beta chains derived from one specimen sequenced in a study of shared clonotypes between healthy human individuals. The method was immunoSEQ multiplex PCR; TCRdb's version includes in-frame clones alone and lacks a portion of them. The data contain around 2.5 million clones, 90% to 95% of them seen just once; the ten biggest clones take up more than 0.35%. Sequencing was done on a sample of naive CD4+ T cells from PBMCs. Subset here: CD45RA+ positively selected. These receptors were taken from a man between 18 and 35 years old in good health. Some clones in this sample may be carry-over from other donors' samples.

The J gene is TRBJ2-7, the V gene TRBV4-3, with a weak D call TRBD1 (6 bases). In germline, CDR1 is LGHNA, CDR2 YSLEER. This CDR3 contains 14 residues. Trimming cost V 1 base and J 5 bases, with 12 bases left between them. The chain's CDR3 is CASSQVRGSDEQYF. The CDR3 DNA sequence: TGCGCCAGCAGCCAAGTGAGGGGGAGCGACGAGCAGTACTTC.

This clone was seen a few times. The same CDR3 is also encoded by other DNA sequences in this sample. The CDR3: CASRGGETQYF. CDR3 nucleotides: TGTGCCAGCAGGGGAGGGGAGACCCAGTACTTC. This sequence joins TRBV2 and TRBJ2-5; 7 bases map to TRBD2. J lost 5 bases, V lost 6 bases, and 0 bases had no gene match. CDR1 is SNHLY, CDR2 FYNNEI, per germline. The CDR3 covers 11 residues.

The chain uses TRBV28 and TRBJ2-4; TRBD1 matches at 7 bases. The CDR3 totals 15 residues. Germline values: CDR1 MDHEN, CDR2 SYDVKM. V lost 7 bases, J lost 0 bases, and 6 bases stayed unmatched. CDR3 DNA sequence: TGTGCCAGCAATTCGGGACAGATAGCCAAAAACATTCAGTACTTC. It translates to CASNSGQIAKNIQYF.

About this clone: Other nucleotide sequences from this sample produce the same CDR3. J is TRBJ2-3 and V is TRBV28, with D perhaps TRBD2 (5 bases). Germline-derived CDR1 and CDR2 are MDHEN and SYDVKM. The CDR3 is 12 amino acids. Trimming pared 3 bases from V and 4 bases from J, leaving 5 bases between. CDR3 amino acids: CASSLEADTQYF. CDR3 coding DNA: TGTGCCAGCAGTTTGGAGGCAGATACGCAGTATTTT. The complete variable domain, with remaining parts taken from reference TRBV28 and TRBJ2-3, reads DVKVTQSSRYLVKRTGEKVFLECVQDMDHENMFWYRQDPGLGLRLIYFSYDVKMKEKGDIPEGYSVSREKKERFSLILESASTNQTSMYLCASSLEADTQYFGPGTRLTVL.

The CDR3 DNA reads TGCGCCAGCAGCGTGGGAGGGGTTTCGGGGACTGAAGCTTTCTTT. Residues: CASSVGGVSGTEAFF. The chain has TRBV5-1 and TRBJ1-1; tentatively, D is TRBD1 (5 bases). Trimming took 4 bases from V and 5 from J, leaving 18 bases between them. The CDR3 is 15 residues long. From germline, CDR1 is SGHRS and CDR2 YFSETQ.

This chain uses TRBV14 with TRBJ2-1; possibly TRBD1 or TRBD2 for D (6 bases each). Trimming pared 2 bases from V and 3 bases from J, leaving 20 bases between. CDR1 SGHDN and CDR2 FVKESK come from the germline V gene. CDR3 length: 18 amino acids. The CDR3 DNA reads TGTGCCAGCAGCCAACCTACGGGGGCTAGCCCCCGCTACAATGAGCAGTTCTTC. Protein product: CASSQPTGASPRYNEQFF.

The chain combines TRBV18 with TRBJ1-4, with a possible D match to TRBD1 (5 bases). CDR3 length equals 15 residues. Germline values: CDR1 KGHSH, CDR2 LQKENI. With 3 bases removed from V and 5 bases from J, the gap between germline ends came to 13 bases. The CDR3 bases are TGTGCCAGCTCACCGCCGGGACGGATGAATGAAAAACTGTTTTTT. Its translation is CASSPPGRMNEKLFF.

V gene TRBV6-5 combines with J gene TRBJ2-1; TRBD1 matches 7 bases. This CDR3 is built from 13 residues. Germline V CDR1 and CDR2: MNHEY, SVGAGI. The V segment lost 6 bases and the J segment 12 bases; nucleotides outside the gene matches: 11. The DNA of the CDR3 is TGTGCCAGCAGGGGAACCAGGGGGATGGTGCAGTTCTTC. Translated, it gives CASRGTRGMVQFF.

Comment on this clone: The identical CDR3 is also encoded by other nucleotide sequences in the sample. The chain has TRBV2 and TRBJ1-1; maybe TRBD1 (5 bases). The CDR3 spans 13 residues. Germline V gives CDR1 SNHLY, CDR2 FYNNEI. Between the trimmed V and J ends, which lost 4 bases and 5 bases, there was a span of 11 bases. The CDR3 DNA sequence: TGTGCCAGCAGTGTGGGGACTGGGACTGAAGCTTTCTTT. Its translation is CASSVGTGTEAFF.

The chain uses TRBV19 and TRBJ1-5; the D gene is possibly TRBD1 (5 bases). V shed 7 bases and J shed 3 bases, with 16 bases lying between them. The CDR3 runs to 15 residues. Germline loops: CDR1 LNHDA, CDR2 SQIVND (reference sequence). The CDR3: CASTTGPGLNQPQHF. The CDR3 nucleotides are TGTGCCAGTACGACGGGGCCCGGCCTCAATCAGCCCCAGCATTTT.

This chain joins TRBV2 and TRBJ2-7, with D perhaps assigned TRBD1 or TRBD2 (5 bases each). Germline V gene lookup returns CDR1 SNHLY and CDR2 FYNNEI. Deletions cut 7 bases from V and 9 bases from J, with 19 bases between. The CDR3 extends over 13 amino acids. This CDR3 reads CASTGLYYEVQYF. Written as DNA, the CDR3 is TGTGCCAGCACGGGGCTCTACTACGAGGTGCAGTACTTC.

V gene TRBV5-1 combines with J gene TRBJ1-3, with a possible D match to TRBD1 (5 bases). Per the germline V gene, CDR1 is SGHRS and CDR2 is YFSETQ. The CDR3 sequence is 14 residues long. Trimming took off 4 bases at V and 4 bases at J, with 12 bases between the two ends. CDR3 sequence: CASSQGDVGNTIYF. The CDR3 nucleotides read TGCGCCAGCAGCCAAGGGGACGTCGGAAACACCATATATTTT.

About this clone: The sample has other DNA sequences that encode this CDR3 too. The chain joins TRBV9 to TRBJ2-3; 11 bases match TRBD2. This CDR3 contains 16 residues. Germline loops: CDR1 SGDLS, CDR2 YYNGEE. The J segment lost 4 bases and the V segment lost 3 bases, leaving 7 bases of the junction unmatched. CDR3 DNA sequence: TGTGCCAGCAGCGCCCCTAGCGGGAGGACGCCAGATACGCAGTATTTT. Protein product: CASSAPSGRTPDTQYF.

CDR3 nucleotide sequence: TGTGCCAGTAGGCGCTTCAATGAGCAGTTCTTC. This codes for CASRRFNEQFF. The V gene is TRBV25-1, the J gene TRBJ2-1; D unclear. Trimming left V 9 bases short and J 6 bases short, with 9 bases between. Germline-derived CDR1 and CDR2 are MGHDK and SYGVNS. The length of the CDR3 is 11 residues.

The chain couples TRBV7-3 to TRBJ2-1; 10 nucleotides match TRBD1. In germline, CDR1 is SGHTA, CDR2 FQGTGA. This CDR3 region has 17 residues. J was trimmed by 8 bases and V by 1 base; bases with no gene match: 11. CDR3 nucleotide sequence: TGTGCCAGCAGCTTAATGGGGACAGGGGTATTAGGCGATGAGCAGTTCTTC. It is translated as CASSLMGTGVLGDEQFF.

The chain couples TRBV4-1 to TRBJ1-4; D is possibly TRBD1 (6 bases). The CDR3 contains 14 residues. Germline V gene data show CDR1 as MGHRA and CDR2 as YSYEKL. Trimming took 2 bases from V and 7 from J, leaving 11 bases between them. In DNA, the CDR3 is TGCGCCAGCAGCCAACAGGGGAGGGCTGAAAAACTGTTTTTT. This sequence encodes CASSQQGRAEKLFF.

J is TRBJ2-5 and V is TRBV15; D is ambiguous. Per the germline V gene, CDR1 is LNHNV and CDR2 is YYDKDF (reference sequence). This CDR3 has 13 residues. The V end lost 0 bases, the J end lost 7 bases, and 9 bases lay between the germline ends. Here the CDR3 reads CATSREDFGTQYF. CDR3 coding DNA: TGTGCCACCAGCAGAGAGGATTTTGGGACCCAGTACTTC.

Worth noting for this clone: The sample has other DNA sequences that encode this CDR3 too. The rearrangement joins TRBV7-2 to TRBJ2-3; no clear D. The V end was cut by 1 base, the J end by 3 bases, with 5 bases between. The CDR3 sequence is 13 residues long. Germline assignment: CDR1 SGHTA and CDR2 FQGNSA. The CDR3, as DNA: TGTGCCAGCAGCTTAGTGTTTACAGATACGCAGTATTTT. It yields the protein CASSLVFTDTQYF.

The CDR3 DNA is TGCAGCGTTGACGCTAGCACAGATACGCAGTATTTT. As protein: CSVDASTDTQYF. The chain is built from TRBV29-1 and TRBJ2-3; D ambiguous. CDR3 length equals 12 residues. Per germline, CDR1 SQVTM and CDR2 ANQGSEA. The V end lost 3 bases, the J end lost 0 bases, and 4 bases lay between the germline ends.

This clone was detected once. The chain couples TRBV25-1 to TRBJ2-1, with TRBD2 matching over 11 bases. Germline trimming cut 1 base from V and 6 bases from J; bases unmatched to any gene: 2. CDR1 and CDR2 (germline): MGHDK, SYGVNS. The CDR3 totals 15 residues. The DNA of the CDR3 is TGTGCCAGCAGTGAATCACTAGCGGGAGCCAATGAGCAGTTCTTC. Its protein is CASSESLAGANEQFF.

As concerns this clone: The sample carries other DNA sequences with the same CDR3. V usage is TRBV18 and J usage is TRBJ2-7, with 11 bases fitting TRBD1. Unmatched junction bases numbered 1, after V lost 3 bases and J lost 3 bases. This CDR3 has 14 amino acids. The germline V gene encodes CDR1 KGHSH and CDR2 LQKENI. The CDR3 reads CASSPGQGDYEQYF. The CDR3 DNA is TGTGCCAGCTCACCGGGACAGGGGGACTACGAGCAGTACTTC.